This T cell receptor beta chain was sequenced for a study of technical replicates of blood from a few donors. TCRdb keeps only in-frame clones here, not all; method: immunoSEQ multiplex PCR. The sample yields 14,000 or so clones, roughly 84% seen once. CDR1 and CDR2 from the germline V gene are MGHRA and YSYEKL. The length of the CDR3 is 14 residues. V lost 0 bases and J 9 bases, leaving 14 bases between the germline ends. The sequenced sample was PBMCs. The clonotype originates from a human donor in good health. The chain employs TRBV4-1 and TRBJ2-5; D not resolved. CDR3 DNA: TGCGCCAGCAGCCAAGATCGCAGTCGCCGGGCCCAGTACTTC. As protein: CASSQDRSRRAQYF.